The entry below gives a single T cell receptor beta chain sequence along with its context. Antigen specificity is unknown. This sample was included in a study of T cell responses to AZD1222 COVID-19 vaccine. Libraries were prepared by immunoSEQ multiplex PCR; TCRdb keeps only in-frame clonotypes and omits some of them. Here the sample spans about 120,000 clones, less than 95% being singletons. General study points: There were mostly white British donors and more females than males, and clonal diversity was possibly underestimated. Of spike-specific TCRs, nearly half reportedly target regions left unmutated in variants. At baseline, just a handful of AZD1222 recipients tested seropositive. Regions 160-218 and 743-854 dominated among vaccine-associated CD4 TCRs spanning spike.

The source is an adult in good health. Here the sequenced sample was peripheral blood, taken on day 0 of MenACWY control vaccination.

The CDR3 DNA is TGCGCCAGCAGCCAAGATCGCAGGGTCTATGGTGAAAAACTGTTTTTT. Translation gives CASSQDRRVYGEKLFF. This rearrangement joins TRBV4-3 to TRBJ1-4; a weak D match, TRBD1 (5 bases). The CDR3 is made up of 16 amino acids. Germline loops: CDR1 LGHNA, CDR2 YSLEER. The V and J ends lost 0 bases and 7 bases respectively, with 15 bases between them.